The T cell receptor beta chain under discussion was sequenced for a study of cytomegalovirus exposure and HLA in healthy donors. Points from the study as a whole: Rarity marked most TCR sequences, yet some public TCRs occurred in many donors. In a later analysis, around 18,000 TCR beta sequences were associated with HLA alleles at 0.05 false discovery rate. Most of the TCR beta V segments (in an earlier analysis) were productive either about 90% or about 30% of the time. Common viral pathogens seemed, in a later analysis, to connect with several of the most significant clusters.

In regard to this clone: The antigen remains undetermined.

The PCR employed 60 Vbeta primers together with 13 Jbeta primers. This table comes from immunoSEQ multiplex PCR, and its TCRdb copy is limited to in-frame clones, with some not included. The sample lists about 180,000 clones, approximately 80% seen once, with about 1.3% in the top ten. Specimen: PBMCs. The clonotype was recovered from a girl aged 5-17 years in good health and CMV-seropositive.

CDR3 protein: CASSERGGEQFF. In DNA, the CDR3 is TGCGCCAGCAGTGAGAGGGGAGGTGAGCAGTTCTTC. This rearrangement joins TRBV10-1 to TRBJ2-1; D is possibly TRBD2 (6 bases). CDR1 is WNHNN, CDR2 SYGVQD, per germline (reference sequence). This CDR3 comprises 12 residues. The V end lost 2 bases, the J end lost 9 bases, and 8 bases lay between the germline ends.